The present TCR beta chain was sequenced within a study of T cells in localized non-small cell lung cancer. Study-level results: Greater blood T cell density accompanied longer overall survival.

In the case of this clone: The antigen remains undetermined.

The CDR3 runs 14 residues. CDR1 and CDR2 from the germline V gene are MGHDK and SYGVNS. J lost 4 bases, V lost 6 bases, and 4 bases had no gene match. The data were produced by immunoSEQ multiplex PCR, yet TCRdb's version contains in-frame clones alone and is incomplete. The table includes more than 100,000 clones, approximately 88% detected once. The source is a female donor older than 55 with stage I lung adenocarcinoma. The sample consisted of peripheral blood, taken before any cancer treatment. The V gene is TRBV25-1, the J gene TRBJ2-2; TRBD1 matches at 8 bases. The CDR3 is CASRPDRGTGELFF. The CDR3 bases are TGTGCCAGCAGACCAGACAGGGGCACCGGGGAGCTGTTTTTT.